This TCR beta chain originates from a study of lymphopenia after photon versus proton radiotherapy. Study findings and constraints: Under photons, naive T cells and diversity fell while effector/memory populations rose. Better survival with proton therapy was suggested as possible, not demonstrated. Larger post-nadir TCR diversity loss correlated inversely with survival in deceased patients.

About this clone itself: Its antigen is undetermined.

Looked up from germline, CDR1 is SNHLY and CDR2 is FYNNEI. Trimming shortened V by 0 bases and J by 7 bases, and 13 bases separated the two germline ends. This CDR3 comprises 16 residues. The assay was immunoSEQ multiplex PCR, and TCRdb's table has in-frame clones only and misses some. In the table there are over 40,000 clones, around 90% of which are singletons. The chain employs TRBV2 and TRBJ1-6; no firm D call. Sequencing was performed on peripheral blood, taken from a patient treated with photon-based radiotherapy. The clonotype comes from a woman in her thirties or forties with cholangiocarcinoma. The DNA of the CDR3 is TGTGCCAGCAGTGAAGCCACGGGCCTACGGAATTCACCCCTCCACTTT. Encoded protein: CASSEATGLRNSPLHF.